This passage covers 20 T cell receptor beta chains from one sample sequenced in a study of shared clonotypes between healthy human individuals (TCRdb year 2020). Receptor amplification or capture employed the immunoSEQ multiplex PCR assay. TCRdb retrieved this table from immuneACCESS and kept in-frame rearrangements only. Not all clones are present; in checked studies, unresolved V genes account for under half, and no reason is known for the remainder. The sample profile shows hundreds of thousands of clones; 55% to 85% of them were found once. The ten largest clones take up 1.5% to 2% of the sample. The sequencing sample was made of memory CD4+ T cells sorted from blood. The cell subset or site label here, explained by the study, means: CD45RA-negative fraction. The origin of the receptors is a woman between 25 and 40 years old in good health.

The chain is built from TRBV4-1 and TRBJ2-3; the D is unclear. The V gene lost 4 bases and the J gene lost 4 bases, with 9 bases spanning the gap. The CDR3 runs to 13 residues. Germline CDR1 MGHRA, CDR2 YSYEKL. The chain's CDR3 is CASSPVPPDTQYF. DNA for the CDR3: TGCGCCAGCAGCCCCGTGCCCCCAGATACGCAGTATTTT.

This chain uses TRBV14 with TRBJ2-7; D could derive from TRBD1 or TRBD2 (6 bases each). The CDR3 loop spans 17 amino acids. Germline V lookup: CDR1 SGHDN, CDR2 FVKESK. The V gene lost 4 bases and the J gene lost 7 bases, with 26 bases spanning the gap. As DNA, the CDR3 is TGTGCCAGCAGCCGATTTGGCCTTCTAGCGAAAGGGGGGGAGCAGTACTTC. The encoded protein is CASSRFGLLAKGGEQYF.

This clone occurred a few times. The V gene is TRBV27, the J gene TRBJ2-5; TRBD1 aligns across 9 bases. Germline V gene lookup returns CDR1 MNHEY and CDR2 SMNVEV (reference sequence). This CDR3 contains 15 residues. J gave up 5 bases and V 5 bases, and 9 bases lay outside the gene matches. CDR3 sequence reads: CASSANRGLGETQYF. The CDR3, as DNA: TGTGCCAGCAGTGCAAACAGGGGGCTTGGTGAGACCCAGTACTTC.

V and J are TRBV5-1 and TRBJ2-5; 9 positions agree with TRBD1. There are 15 residues in the CDR3. With V trimmed by 3 bases and J by 5 bases, 8 bases remained unmatched. Germline V gene lookup returns CDR1 SGHRS and CDR2 YFSETQ. The DNA for the CDR3 is TGCGCCAGCAGCTATACAGGGGGCTGGGAGGAGACCCAGTACTTC. It codes for CASSYTGGWEETQYF.

The V and J genes are TRBV15 and TRBJ2-3, with TRBD2 matching 9 bases. Germline trimming cut 0 bases from V and 8 bases from J; bases unmatched to any gene: 12. This CDR3 comprises 17 residues. CDR1 and CDR2 from the germline V gene are LNHNV and YYDKDF (reference sequence). The CDR3 bases are TGTGCCACCAGCAGAGATAGTCCGGGACTAGCAGCCTCTACGCAGTATTTT. This encodes CATSRDSPGLAASTQYF. The whole variable domain, remainder taken from reference TRBV15 and TRBJ2-3, is DAMVIQNPRYQVTQFGKPVTLSCSQTLNHNVMYWYQQKSSQAPKLLFHYYDKDFNNEADTPDNFQSRRPNTSFCFLDIRSPGLGDTAMYLCATSRDSPGLAASTQYFGPGTRLTVL.

This clone was recorded only once. The chain is built from TRBV29-1 and TRBJ2-1; 13 bases line up with TRBD2. This CDR3 is 17 amino acids long. The germline CDR1 and CDR2 sequences are SQVTM and ANQGSEA. The trim removed 5 bases at V and 0 bases at J, leaving 7 bases unmatched. The chain's CDR3 is CSVSGTSGTSSYNEQFF. CDR3 DNA sequence: TGCAGCGTTAGCGGGACTAGCGGGACGAGCTCCTACAATGAGCAGTTCTTC.

This chain joins TRBV7-8 and TRBJ2-5, with D perhaps TRBD1 (5 bases). The length of the CDR3 is 14 residues. V was pared by 4 bases and J by 7 bases, with 16 bases between. Germline CDR1 reads SGHVS; CDR2 reads FQNEAQ. CDR3 DNA sequence: TGTGCCAGCAGCTCCCTGGACGAAGGGGTGACCCAGTACTTC. This codes for CASSSLDEGVTQYF.

This clone was seen repeatedly, ten times or more. This chain uses TRBV19 with TRBJ2-5; no clear D. The CDR3 has 14 residues. Germline lookup yields CDR1 LNHDA and CDR2 SQIVND (reference sequence). The germline V and J ends were trimmed by 8 bases and 5 bases, with 18 bases remaining between them. CDR3 DNA sequence: TGTGCCAGTCAACCCGCCAAGGGTGGGGAGACCCAGTACTTC. It is translated as CASQPAKGGETQYF.

This clone was recorded many times. The same CDR3 also results from other DNA sequences found in this sample. The rearrangement uses TRBV27 and TRBJ2-5; 8 nucleotides align to TRBD2. CDR1 is MNHEY, CDR2 SMNVEV, per germline (reference sequence). V was clipped by 6 bases and J by 5 bases; unmatched bases: 8. The CDR3 consists of 14 residues. This CDR3 is CASRGGGSVETQYF. Written as DNA, the CDR3 is TGTGCCAGCAGGGGCGGGGGGTCAGTGGAGACCCAGTACTTC.

Here the CDR3 DNA reads TGTGCCAGCAGCCAAGGTCCCAGCGGGAGGGCCAGTGAGCAGTTCTTC. It yields the protein CASSQGPSGRASEQFF. The chain combines TRBV14 with TRBJ2-1, with 10 bases that match TRBD2. The CDR3 runs 16 residues. CDR1 and CDR2 from the germline V gene are SGHDN and FVKESK. V shed 1 base, J shed 9 bases, and the junction held 9 bases outside the gene matches.

This chain uses TRBV28 with TRBJ2-2, with D possibly matching TRBD2 (5 bases). The CDR3 is 14 residues long. Germline loops: CDR1 MDHEN, CDR2 SYDVKM. The V and J ends lost 1 base and 7 bases respectively, with 10 bases between them. The CDR3 region has the DNA TGTGCCAGCAGTTTATTTCGGGGTGACGGGGAGCTGTTTTTT. It yields the protein CASSLFRGDGELFF.

V gene TRBV5-1 combines with J gene TRBJ2-3, with D maybe TRBD2 (6 bases). CDR1 SGHRS and CDR2 YFSETQ come from the germline V gene. CDR3 size: 14 residues. V was pared by 7 bases and J by 0 bases, with 12 bases between. For the CDR3, the DNA is TGCGCCAGCCGAGGCGGGACTAGCACAGATACGCAGTATTTT. Amino acids: CASRGGTSTDTQYF.

The CDR3 sequence is CASRAQGASTDTQYF. In nucleotides, the CDR3 is TGCGCCAGCAGAGCCCAGGGGGCTAGCACAGATACGCAGTATTTT. The chain uses TRBV5-1 and TRBJ2-3, with 8 bases identical to TRBD1. Germline V gives CDR1 SGHRS, CDR2 YFSETQ. The CDR3 runs 15 residues. The V segment lost 5 bases and the J segment 0 bases; nucleotides outside the gene matches: 5.

V usage is TRBV27 and J usage is TRBJ2-5, with TRBD2 identical over 9 bases. Germline lookup yields CDR1 MNHEY and CDR2 SMNVEV (reference sequence). V trimming: 2 bases; J trimming: 5 bases; junction bases outside the gene matches: 3. The CDR3 is 14 residues long. CDR3: CASSLASGKETQYF. CDR3 DNA sequence: TGTGCCAGCAGTTTAGCTAGCGGGAAGGAGACCCAGTACTTC.

The rearrangement uses TRBV11-2 and TRBJ2-1; D possibly corresponds to TRBD1 (6 bases). V was cut by 8 bases and J by 2 bases, with 10 bases left in between. CDR3 length: 13 amino acids. Germline assignment: CDR1 SGHAT and CDR2 FQNNGV. The DNA for the CDR3 is TGTGCCAGCGCAGGGGCTACCTACAATGAGCAGTTCTTC. This codes for CASAGATYNEQFF.

This rearrangement joins TRBV7-2 to TRBJ2-2, with a tentative D call TRBD1 (6 bases). The CDR3 contains 15 residues. Germline CDR1 is SGHTA and CDR2 is FQGNSA. With 5 bases removed from V and 5 bases from J, the gap between germline ends came to 15 bases. DNA for the CDR3: TGTGCCAGCAGCCCCCGTACAGGGTCAACCGGGGAGCTGTTTTTT. Protein sequence: CASSPRTGSTGELFF.

As for this clone: The same CDR3 also results from other DNA sequences found in this sample. V usage is TRBV6-1 and J usage is TRBJ1-2; D not certain. Trimming pared 2 bases from V and 2 bases from J, leaving 0 bases between. This CDR3 has 11 amino acids. Germline V lookup: CDR1 MNHNS, CDR2 SASEGT. The CDR3 is CASSENYGYTF. The CDR3 region has the DNA TGTGCCAGCAGTGAAAACTATGGCTACACCTTC.

In its sample, this clone was seen once. The V gene is TRBV2, the J gene TRBJ2-6; tentatively, D is TRBD1 (5 bases). V was clipped by 9 bases and J by 0 bases, with 18 bases between them. This CDR3 is built from 17 residues. Per germline, CDR1 SNHLY and CDR2 FYNNEI. The DNA of the CDR3 is TGTGCCAGGGGGCCGGTGGGCCTAAGCTCTGGGGCCAACGTCCTGACTTTC. Translated, it gives CARGPVGLSSGANVLTF. The full variable domain, in which reference TRBV2 and TRBJ2-6 provide the parts outside the CDR3, is EPEVTQTPSHQVTQMGQEVILRCVPISNHLYFYWYRQILGQKVEFLVSFYNNEISEKSEIFDDQFSVERPDGSNFTLKIRSTKLEDSAMYFCARGPVGLSSGANVLTFGAGSRLTVL.

The rearrangement links TRBV28 to TRBJ2-7, with D perhaps matching TRBD1 (6 bases). Germline CDR1 MDHEN, CDR2 SYDVKM. Trimming took off 3 bases at V and 2 bases at J, with 17 bases between the two ends. The CDR3 runs 16 residues. CDR3 sequence reads: CASSFFSGTQAYEQYF. In nucleotides, the CDR3 is TGTGCCAGCAGTTTCTTCTCCGGGACACAGGCCTACGAGCAGTACTTC.

About this clone itself: One base separates it from a far larger clone, so it is likely a read error. V gene TRBV9 combines with J gene TRBJ2-2; no definite D call. Germline V gene sequence: CDR1 SGDLS, CDR2 YYNGEE. The CDR3 totals 13 residues. CDR3 protein: CVSSPLGTGELFF. In DNA form, the CDR3 reads TGTGTCAGCAGCCCCTTAGGGACCGGGGAGCTGTTTTTT.